Each of the 32 T cell receptor beta chains below was sequenced from the same sample in a study of blood T cell repertoires in COVID-19. Clones were read by immunoSEQ multiplex PCR, and TCRdb kept only the in-frame ones, dropping some. This table holds just under 95,000 clones, 80% found once. Sequenced material: peripheral blood. These receptors all come from a human donor in a cohort sampled during active COVID-19.

The chain combines TRBV24-1 with TRBJ2-7; 9 nucleotides agree with TRBD1. V shed 4 bases, J shed 1 base, and the junction held 4 bases outside the gene matches. The CDR3 length is 15 residues. Germline V gene lookup returns CDR1 KGHDR and CDR2 SFDVKD. CDR3 coding DNA: TGTGCCACCAGTGACGCCGGGACAGGGTCCTACGAGCAGTACTTC. Translated: CATSDAGTGSYEQYF.

J is TRBJ1-2 and V is TRBV28; maybe TRBD1 (6 bases). The CDR3 sequence is 15 residues long. CDR1 and CDR2 from the germline V gene are MDHEN and SYDVKM. Trimming took 2 bases from V and 8 from J, leaving 18 bases between them. DNA of the CDR3: TGTGCCAGCAGTTTACCTCCAGGGGCTGGCGGAGGCTACACCTTC. Amino acid sequence: CASSLPPGAGGGYTF.

The chain couples TRBV7-8 to TRBJ2-2; 7 bases match TRBD2. With V trimmed by 5 bases and J by 6 bases, 6 bases remained unmatched. This CDR3 has 14 residues. Germline CDR1 and CDR2: SGHVS and FQNEAQ. Here the CDR3 reads CASSPRTRAGELFF. The CDR3 DNA reads TGTGCCAGCAGCCCGAGGACTAGGGCCGGGGAGCTGTTTTTT.

The rearrangement links TRBV5-1 to TRBJ1-1, with 7 bases matching TRBD1. V was clipped by 2 bases and J by 6 bases; unmatched bases: 4. CDR1 is SGHRS, CDR2 YFSETQ, per germline. CDR3 length: 13 amino acids. CDR3 sequence (DNA): TGCGCCAGCAGCTTACGACAGGGCGCTGAAGCTTTCTTT. Translation: CASSLRQGAEAFF.

The V gene is TRBV4-2, the J gene TRBJ2-1; the match to TRBD2 covers 7 bases. The V gene end was trimmed by 2 bases and the J gene end by 4 bases; junction bases not matched to a gene: 5. The CDR3 length is 15 residues. In germline, CDR1 is LGHNA, CDR2 YNFKEQ. The CDR3 nucleotides read TGTGCCAGCAGCCAACGGAGCGGGATTTACAATGAGCAGTTCTTC. Translation gives CASSQRSGIYNEQFF.

The gene calls are TRBV5-1 and TRBJ2-5; D not resolved. Germline CDR1 is SGHRS and CDR2 is YFSETQ. This CDR3 has 14 residues. The V and J ends lost 0 bases and 1 base respectively, with 7 bases between them. CDR3 DNA: TGCGCCAGCAGCTTGGGGAGTGCCCAAGAGACCCAGTACTTC. Translating gives CASSLGSAQETQYF.

The chain uses TRBV3-1 (or the pseudogene TRBV3-2) and TRBJ1-3; a weak D match, TRBD1 (5 bases). The germline gives CDR1 LGHDT, CDR2 YNNKEL (reference sequence). The CDR3 consists of 16 residues. The V and J ends lost 3 bases and 0 bases respectively, with 12 bases between them. The CDR3 protein is CASSQPDTNSGNTIYF. In DNA form, the CDR3 reads TGTGCCAGCAGCCAGCCGGACACAAACTCTGGAAACACCATATATTTT.

The chain has TRBV5-4 and TRBJ2-7; TRBD1 might be the D (5 bases). Germline CDR1 reads SGHNT; CDR2 reads YYREEE (reference sequence). The ends were cut back, 0 bases at V and 3 bases at J, with 7 bases in the middle. This CDR3 is 13 amino acids long. CDR3 nucleotides: TGTGCCAGCAGCTTGGACAGGAACTACGAGCAGTACTTC. It is translated as CASSLDRNYEQYF.

The rearrangement links TRBV5-4 to TRBJ2-7; maybe TRBD2 (6 bases). Germline-derived CDR1 and CDR2 are SGHNT and YYREEE (reference sequence). V lost 3 bases and J 7 bases, leaving 8 bases between the germline ends. CDR3 length: 11 amino acids. CDR3 bases: TGTGCCAGCAGCTGGGGAGGTGAGCAGTACTTC. Its protein product is CASSWGGEQYF. Using reference TRBV5-4 and TRBJ2-7 for the parts outside the CDR3, the full variable domain is ETGVTQSPTHLIKTRGQQVTLRCSSQSGHNTVSWYQQALGQGPQFIFQYYREEENGRGNFPPRFSGLQFPNYSSELNVNALELDDSALYLCASSWGGEQYFGPGTRLTVT.

This clone was counted only a few times. The V call is TRBV11-2, the J call TRBJ2-1; no firm D call. Trimming shortened V by 0 bases and J by 5 bases, and 8 bases separated the two germline ends. Per the germline V gene, CDR1 is SGHAT and CDR2 is FQNNGV. The CDR3 spans 14 residues. The CDR3 reads CASSLDGFNNEQFF. CDR3 coding DNA: TGTGCCAGCAGCTTAGACGGGTTCAACAATGAGCAGTTCTTC.

The chain has TRBV7-8 and TRBJ2-7, with 9 bases identical to TRBD2. The CDR3 consists of 14 residues. Germline V gene data show CDR1 as SGHVS and CDR2 as FQNEAQ. Trimming removed 3 bases from V and 3 bases from J; junction bases left unmatched: 3. The CDR3 DNA sequence: TGTGCCAGCAGCTTGCGGGGGGGCGTCTACGAGCAGTACTTC. It specifies CASSLRGGVYEQYF. Using reference TRBV7-8 and TRBJ2-7 for the parts outside the CDR3, the full variable domain is GAGVSQSPRYKVAKRGQDVALRCDPISGHVSLFWYQQALGQGPEFLTYFQNEAQLDKSGLPSDRFFAERPEGSVSTLKIQRTQQEDSAVYLCASSLRGGVYEQYFGPGTRLTVT.

The chain couples TRBV5-1 to TRBJ2-1; 14 bases align to TRBD2. The junction had 9 bases not matched to a gene; V was cut back by 0 bases and J by 1 base. This CDR3 is built from 20 residues. Germline V gene sequence: CDR1 SGHRS, CDR2 YFSETQ. For the CDR3, the DNA is TGCGCCAGCAGCTTGGCATCCGGGACTAGCGGGAGCCCTTCCTACAATGAGCAGTTCTTC. This codes for CASSLASGTSGSPSYNEQFF. The full variable domain, in which reference TRBV5-1 and TRBJ2-1 provide the parts outside the CDR3, is KAGVTQTPRYLIKTRGQQVTLSCSPISGHRSVSWYQQTPGQGLQFLFEYFSETQRNKGNFPGRFSGRQFSNSRSEMNVSTLELGDSALYLCASSLASGTSGSPSYNEQFFGPGTRLTVL.

The rearrangement links TRBV9 to TRBJ2-7, with 8 bases that match TRBD2. Germline V gives CDR1 SGDLS, CDR2 YYNGEE. CDR3 length: 15 residues. V dropped 4 bases and J dropped 2; count of bases not matched to a gene: 8. The CDR3 sequence is CASSSLREGPYEQYF. CDR3 bases: TGTGCCAGCAGCTCCCTTCGGGAGGGCCCCTACGAGCAGTACTTC.

This clone appeared a single time. J is TRBJ2-1 and V is TRBV18; TRBD2 aligns across 13 bases. The CDR3 has 15 amino acids. J lost 6 bases, V lost 3 bases, and 2 bases had no gene match. Germline-derived CDR1 and CDR2 are KGHSH and LQKENI. The CDR3 nucleotides read TGTGCCAGCTCACCCGGGACTAGCGGGATCAATGAGCAGTTCTTC. This sequence encodes CASSPGTSGINEQFF.

The gene calls are TRBV7-3 and TRBJ1-1; 11 bases are shared with TRBD1. V shed 5 bases and J 4 bases; nucleotides not matched to a gene: 3. Germline CDR1 reads SGHTA; CDR2 reads FQGTGA. The CDR3 consists of 14 residues. The CDR3 sequence: CASSAGTGGTEAFF. CDR3 sequence (DNA): TGTGCCAGCAGCGCCGGGACAGGGGGCACTGAAGCTTTCTTT.

This chain links TRBV6-1 with TRBJ1-5, with D hard to call. The CDR3 has 15 residues. Trimming took off 2 bases at V and 5 bases at J, with 13 bases between the two ends. Germline V CDR1 and CDR2: MNHNS, SASEGT. The CDR3 loop reads CASSETAGGYQPQHF. CDR3 bases: TGTGCCAGCAGTGAAACGGCAGGAGGGTATCAGCCCCAGCATTTT.

V usage is TRBV7-2 and J usage is TRBJ1-1, with D unresolved. V shed 5 bases and J shed 11 bases, with 15 bases lying between them. The CDR3 spans 12 residues. Germline-derived CDR1 and CDR2 are SGHTA and FQGNSA. CDR3 sequence: CASSPLSGRAFF. In nucleotides, the CDR3 is TGTGCCAGCAGCCCCCTTAGCGGCCGCGCTTTCTTT.

The chain couples TRBV20-1 to TRBJ2-7, with TRBD2 matching 7 bases. Trimming at V came to 3 bases and at J to 3 bases, leaving 8 bases not matched to a gene. The CDR3 has 14 amino acids. In germline, CDR1 is DFQATT, CDR2 SNEGSKA (reference sequence). The CDR3 nucleotides are TGCAGTGCTAGTGGCGGGAGCGGCGACTACGAGCAGTACTTC. It is translated as CSASGGSGDYEQYF.

The V and J genes are TRBV21-1 and TRBJ2-1; TRBD2 was called by the table and not checked on the DNA. TRBV21-1 is termed a pseudogene. The CDR3 spans 18 residues. CDR3 protein: CASSNGTSGSEDQIEQFF. CDR3 DNA sequence: TGTGCCAGCAGCAACGGGACTAGCGGGAGTGAAGACCAGATTGAGCAGTTCTTC.

The V call is TRBV18, the J call TRBJ2-1; 7 bases match TRBD2. The CDR3 is 14 amino acids. The germline gives CDR1 KGHSH, CDR2 LQKENI. J lost 15 bases, V lost 3 bases, and 14 bases had no gene match. The CDR3 DNA sequence: TGTGCCAGCTCACCGGGGGGAGCGGGATTCTCGCCGTTCTTC. Translating gives CASSPGGAGFSPFF.

The V call is TRBV29-1, the J call TRBJ2-1; 9 bases align to TRBD2. The junction had 8 bases not matched to a gene; V was cut back by 8 bases and J by 6 bases. Germline-derived CDR1 and CDR2 are SQVTM and ANQGSEA. The CDR3 length is 13 residues. This CDR3 is CSTFSGRGNEQFF. The CDR3 nucleotides read TGCAGCACCTTTAGCGGGAGAGGCAATGAGCAGTTCTTC.

The rearrangement uses TRBV18 and TRBJ1-1; D might be TRBD1 (6 bases). CDR3 length: 16 amino acids. The V end was cut by 4 bases, the J end by 3 bases, with 18 bases between. In germline, CDR1 is KGHSH, CDR2 LQKENI. The CDR3 is CASSLKTGSRYTEAFF. The CDR3 DNA follows: TGTGCCAGCTCACTAAAAACAGGGAGTAGGTACACTGAAGCTTTCTTT.

V usage is TRBV19 and J usage is TRBJ2-7; 7 nucleotides line up with TRBD1. The CDR3 extends over 15 amino acids. The trim removed 3 bases at V and 2 bases at J, leaving 7 bases unmatched. CDR1 is LNHDA, CDR2 SQIVND, per germline (reference sequence). CDR3 in DNA: TGTGCCAGTAGTATCGGGGACAGCAGGACCTACGAGCAGTACTTC. It specifies CASSIGDSRTYEQYF.

V is TRBV20-1 and J is TRBJ1-3; unclear D gene. V lost 3 bases, J lost 2 bases, and 8 bases lay in between. The CDR3 totals 13 residues. Germline CDR1 and CDR2: DFQATT and SNEGSKA (reference sequence). In DNA, the CDR3 is TGCAGTGCTAGTTCCGGGGCTGGAAACACCATATATTTT. Its translation: CSASSGAGNTIYF.

The genes are TRBV18 and TRBJ2-3; possible D gene TRBD1, 5 bases. This CDR3 is built from 14 residues. V lost 6 bases and J 4 bases, leaving 14 bases between the germline ends. Germline assignment: CDR1 KGHSH and CDR2 LQKENI. The CDR3 nucleotides are TGTGCCAGCTCTCAAGGACAAGCCCCAGATACGCAGTATTTT. Its translation is CASSQGQAPDTQYF.

J is TRBJ2-7 and V is TRBV6-5; D not resolved. Deletions cut 7 bases from V and 6 bases from J, with 19 bases between. Per germline, CDR1 MNHEY and CDR2 SVGAGI. The CDR3 is made up of 14 amino acids. The CDR3 DNA is TGTGCCAGCACTCCGCCCCTGTCCCGCGTCGAGCAGTACTTC. Translated, it gives CASTPPLSRVEQYF.

The chain joins TRBV13 to TRBJ2-7, with D unresolved. This CDR3 contains 12 residues. V was pared by 1 base and J by 3 bases, with 4 bases between. Germline V CDR1 and CDR2: PRHDT, FYEKMQ (reference sequence). This chain's CDR3 is CASSLDYYEQYF. CDR3 coding DNA: TGTGCCAGCAGCTTAGATTACTACGAGCAGTACTTC.

The chain is built from TRBV24-1 and TRBJ2-5; 7 bases map to TRBD1. CDR1 KGHDR and CDR2 SFDVKD come from the germline V gene. V trimming: 4 bases; J trimming: 4 bases; junction bases outside the gene matches: 5. CDR3 length: 14 residues. CDR3 in amino acids: CATSDTRDRETQYF. CDR3 nucleotide sequence: TGTGCCACCAGTGACACCCGGGACAGAGAGACCCAGTACTTC.

The chain has TRBV15 and TRBJ1-6; no reliable D call. V was pared by 0 bases and J by 10 bases, with 10 bases between. Germline V gives CDR1 LNHNV, CDR2 YYDKDF (reference sequence). The CDR3 spans 14 residues. The CDR3 region has the DNA TGTGCCACCAGCAGAGACGGGAACCAGTCACCCCTCCACTTT. Protein product: CATSRDGNQSPLHF.

This clone was observed a single time. The chain employs TRBV25-1 and TRBJ2-7; possible D gene TRBD2, 5 bases. The CDR3 is made up of 15 amino acids. Trimming took 3 bases from V and 0 from J, leaving 12 bases between them. CDR1 and CDR2 (germline): MGHDK, SYGVNS. The CDR3 protein is CASSDSRTVSYEQYF. The DNA for the CDR3 is TGTGCCAGCAGTGATTCCCGGACTGTCTCCTACGAGCAGTACTTC.

The chain combines TRBV5-6 with TRBJ2-5, with 9 bases matching TRBD2. Germline lookup yields CDR1 SGHDT and CDR2 YYEEEE. The CDR3 is 13 amino acids. V was pared by 7 bases and J by 2 bases, with 3 bases of the junction left unmatched. The CDR3 protein is CASSGLAQETQYF. The CDR3 nucleotides are TGTGCCAGCTCCGGACTAGCGCAAGAGACCCAGTACTTC. The full variable domain, in which reference TRBV5-6 and TRBJ2-5 provide the parts outside the CDR3, is DAGVTQSPTHLIKTRGQQVTLRCSPKSGHDTVSWYQQALGQGPQFIFQYYEEEERQRGNFPDRFSGHQFPNYSSELNVNALLLGDSALYLCASSGLAQETQYFGPGTRLLVL.

The CDR3 is CASSAQGSGNSPLHF. The CDR3 DNA sequence: TGTGCCAGCAGCGCACAGGGATCTGGGAATTCACCCCTCCACTTT. The chain employs TRBV5-4 and TRBJ1-6; perhaps TRBD1 as D (6 bases). The CDR3 totals 15 residues. V lost 4 bases and J 7 bases, leaving 15 bases between the germline ends. Looked up from germline, CDR1 is SGHNT and CDR2 is YYREEE (reference sequence).